The 6 T cell receptor beta chains listed next were all sequenced from one sample in a study of shared clonotypes between healthy human individuals. TCRdb's copy holds only in-frame clones and misses some; the assay was immunoSEQ multiplex PCR. The sample yields over 850,000 clones, around 78% seen once. Source material: memory CD4+ T cells from PBMCs. The subset: CD45RA-negative fraction. These receptor sequences come from a man younger than 30 in good health. Some clones in this sample may be carry-over from other donors' samples.

The V and J genes are TRBV29-1 and TRBJ1-2; D possibly corresponds to TRBD1 (5 bases). With 5 bases removed from V and 9 bases from J, the gap between germline ends came to 13 bases. Germline CDR1 reads SQVTM; CDR2 reads ANQGSEA. This CDR3 is 11 amino acids long. CDR3 sequence: CSVWDVGSYTF. CDR3 nucleotide sequence: TGCAGCGTTTGGGACGTCGGGAGCTACACCTTC.

The rearrangement uses TRBV9 and TRBJ2-7; D is ambiguous. The V end lost 4 bases, the J end lost 0 bases, and 14 bases lay between the germline ends. The CDR3 runs to 15 residues. Looked up from germline, CDR1 is SGDLS and CDR2 is YYNGEE. CDR3 residues: CASSPRDTSSYEQYF. The DNA of the CDR3 is TGTGCCAGCAGCCCTCGAGACACAAGCTCCTACGAGCAGTACTTC.

The V gene is TRBV19, the J gene TRBJ2-1; 7 positions match TRBD2. Germline V CDR1 and CDR2: LNHDA, SQIVND (reference sequence). This CDR3 contains 20 residues. The J segment lost 2 bases and the V segment lost 8 bases, leaving 24 bases of the junction unmatched. CDR3 loop: CASPLNPGRDYCSAYNEQFF. The DNA for the CDR3 is TGTGCCAGTCCACTTAACCCCGGGCGGGACTACTGTAGCGCCTACAATGAGCAGTTCTTC.

The chain employs TRBV5-4 and TRBJ2-1; 8 nucleotides line up with TRBD1. J lost 0 bases, V lost 3 bases, and 2 bases had no gene match. Germline V gene lookup returns CDR1 SGHNT and CDR2 YYREEE (reference sequence). The CDR3 runs 15 residues. DNA for the CDR3: TGTGCCAGCAGCTCAACAGGGGGCTCCTACAATGAGCAGTTCTTC. The encoded protein is CASSSTGGSYNEQFF.

There are a few counts of this clone. The CDR3 DNA reads as TGTGCCAGCAGCCGACTATCAATGGGTGGGGGCAATGAGCAGTTCTTC. It codes for CASSRLSMGGGNEQFF. The rearrangement links TRBV7-9 to TRBJ2-1; D may be TRBD1 or TRBD2 (5 bases each). The CDR3 has 16 amino acids. The V gene's germline CDR1 is SEHNR and CDR2 FQNEAQ (reference sequence). V lost 5 bases, J lost 6 bases, and 20 bases lay in between.

This clone was picked up one time. The chain links TRBV6-1 to TRBJ2-7; 8 nucleotides match TRBD1. From germline, CDR1 is MNHNS and CDR2 SASEGT. V gave up 10 bases and J gave up 3 bases; unmatched junction bases: 5. The CDR3 has 12 residues. The CDR3 is CATSGGIYEQYF. The CDR3 nucleotides are TGTGCCACCTCAGGGGGCATCTACGAGCAGTACTTC.